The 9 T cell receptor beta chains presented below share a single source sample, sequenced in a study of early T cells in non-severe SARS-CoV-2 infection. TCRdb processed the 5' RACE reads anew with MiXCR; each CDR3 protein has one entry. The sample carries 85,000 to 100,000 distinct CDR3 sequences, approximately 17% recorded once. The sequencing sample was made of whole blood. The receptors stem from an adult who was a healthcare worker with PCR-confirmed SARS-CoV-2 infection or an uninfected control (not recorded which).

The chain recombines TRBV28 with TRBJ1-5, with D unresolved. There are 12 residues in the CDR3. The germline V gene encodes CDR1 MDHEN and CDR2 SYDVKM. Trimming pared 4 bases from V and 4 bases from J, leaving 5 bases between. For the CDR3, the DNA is TGTGCCAGCAGTTCGGCTAATCAGCCCCAGCATTTT. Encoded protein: CASSSANQPQHF.

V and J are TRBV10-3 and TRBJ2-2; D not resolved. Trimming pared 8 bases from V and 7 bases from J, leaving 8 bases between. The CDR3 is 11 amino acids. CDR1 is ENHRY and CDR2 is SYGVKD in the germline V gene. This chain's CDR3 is CAIGSGGELFF. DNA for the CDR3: TGTGCCATCGGGTCCGGCGGGGAGCTGTTTTTT.

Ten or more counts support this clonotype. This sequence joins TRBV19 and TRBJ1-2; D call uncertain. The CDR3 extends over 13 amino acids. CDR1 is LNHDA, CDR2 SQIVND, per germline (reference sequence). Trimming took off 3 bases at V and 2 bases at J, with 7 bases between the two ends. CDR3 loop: CASSILSNYGYTF. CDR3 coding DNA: TGTGCCAGTAGTATCCTCTCAAACTATGGCTACACCTTC.

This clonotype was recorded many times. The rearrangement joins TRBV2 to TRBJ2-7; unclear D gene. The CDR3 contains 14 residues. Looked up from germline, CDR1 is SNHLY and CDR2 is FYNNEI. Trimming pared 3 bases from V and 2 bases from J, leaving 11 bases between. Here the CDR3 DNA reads TGTGCCAGCAGTGATAGAAGAACCGCCTACGAGCAGTACTTC. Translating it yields CASSDRRTAYEQYF.

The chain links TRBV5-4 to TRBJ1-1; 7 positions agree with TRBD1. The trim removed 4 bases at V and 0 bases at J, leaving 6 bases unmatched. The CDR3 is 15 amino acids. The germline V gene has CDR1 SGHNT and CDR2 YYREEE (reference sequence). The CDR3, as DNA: TGTGCCAGCAGCATGGGACAGATCATGAACACTGAAGCTTTCTTT. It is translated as CASSMGQIMNTEAFF.

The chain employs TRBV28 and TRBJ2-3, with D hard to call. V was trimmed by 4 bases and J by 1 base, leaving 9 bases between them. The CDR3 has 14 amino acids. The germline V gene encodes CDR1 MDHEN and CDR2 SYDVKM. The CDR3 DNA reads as TGTGCCAGCAGTTCCCAGGCTCGCACAGATACGCAGTATTTT. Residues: CASSSQARTDTQYF.

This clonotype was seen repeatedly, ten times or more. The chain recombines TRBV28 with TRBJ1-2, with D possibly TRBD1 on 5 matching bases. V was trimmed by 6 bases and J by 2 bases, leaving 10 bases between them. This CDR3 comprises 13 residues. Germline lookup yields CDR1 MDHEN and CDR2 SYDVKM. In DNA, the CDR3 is TGTGCCAGCAGGCGGGCAGGGAACTATGGCTACACCTTC. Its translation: CASRRAGNYGYTF.

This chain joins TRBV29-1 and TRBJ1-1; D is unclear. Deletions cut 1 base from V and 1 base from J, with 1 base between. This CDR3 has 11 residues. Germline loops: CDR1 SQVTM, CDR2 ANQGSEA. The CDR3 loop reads CSVEANTEAFF. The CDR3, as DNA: TGCAGCGTTGAAGCGAACACTGAAGCTTTCTTT.

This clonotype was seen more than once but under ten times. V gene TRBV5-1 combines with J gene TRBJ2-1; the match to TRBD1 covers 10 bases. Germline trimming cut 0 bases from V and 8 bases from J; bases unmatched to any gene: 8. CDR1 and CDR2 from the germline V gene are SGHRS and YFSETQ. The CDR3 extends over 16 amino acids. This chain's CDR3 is CASSLVGTGALDEQFF. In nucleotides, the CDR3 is TGCGCCAGCAGCTTGGTTGGGACAGGGGCTCTAGATGAGCAGTTCTTC.